What follows is one T cell receptor (beta chain) and its context. Its specificity is unknown. Trimming pared 4 bases from V and 3 bases from J, leaving 10 bases between. This CDR3 spans 13 amino acids. CDR1 KGHSH and CDR2 LQKENI come from the germline V gene. This entry is derived from a study of cytomegalovirus exposure and HLA in healthy donors. Both 60 Vbeta primers and 13 Jbeta primers went into the PCR. Produced via immunoSEQ multiplex PCR; TCRdb's table is partial and in-frame only. The sample contains fewer than 300,000 clones, over 70% of which appear only once. Overall study findings and caveats: The study labeled fewer than 200 TCR beta chains cytomegalovirus-associated. The study dropped some indistinguishable V segments, TRBV6-2 and TRBV6-3 among them. Donors were assumed by presence/absence analyses to have roughly uniform sequencing depth.

The TCR sequence derives from a girl aged 2 to 9 in good health and CMV-seronegative. Sample: PBMCs. The chain is built from TRBV18 and TRBJ2-7; the D gene is possibly TRBD2 (5 bases). CDR3 region: CASSLWENYEQYF. CDR3 sequence (DNA): TGTGCCAGCTCACTCTGGGAGAACTACGAGCAGTACTTC.